This T cell receptor beta chain was profiled in a study of cytomegalovirus exposure and HLA in healthy donors. Turning to the study itself: A later analysis reported the same platform for the roughly 120 validation repertoires and the roughly 650 first-cohort repertoires.

CDR1 is SNHLY, CDR2 FYNNEI, per germline. Trimming left V 4 bases short and J 12 bases short, with 18 bases between. This CDR3 region has 13 residues. Regarding the study as a whole: Associated with cytomegalovirus, according to the listing, were around 160 TCR beta chains.

Sequenced by immunoSEQ multiplex PCR; TCRdb stores in-frame clones only, minus some. Among approximately 140,000 clones, 86% were seen once, and the ten largest hold roughly 3%. While the first cohort had some 700 subjects, the donors belonged to the separate validation cohort of roughly 130 subjects. In regard to this clone: Its target is unknown.

This receptor was taken from a man younger than 30 in good health and CMV-seronegative. The J gene is TRBJ1-2, the V gene TRBV2; possible D gene TRBD1, 6 bases. Sequencing used PBMCs. DNA for the CDR3: TGTGCCAGCAGTGGCGGCGACAGGAGTAGTAACACCTTC. Protein sequence: CASSGGDRSSNTF.